The 10 T cell receptor beta chains below all came from one sample that was sequenced in a study of OX40 agonist ivuxolimab in advanced cancers. The data were produced by immunoSEQ multiplex PCR, yet TCRdb's version contains in-frame clones alone and is incomplete. The sample yields roughly 50,000 clones, approximately 85% seen once. This sample comprised CD4+ or CD8+ T cells sorted from blood, obtained in a trial of the OX40 agonist ivuxolimab. All receptors come from an adult with an advanced solid tumor such as melanoma, head and neck, liver or kidney cancer.

This clone was seen only a few times. The CDR3 nucleotides read TGTGCCAGCAGCTTAAGGTCGAGGGGAGGGGGCACAGATACGCAGTATTTT. It specifies CASSLRSRGGGTDTQYF. This chain joins TRBV7-2 and TRBJ2-3, with 7 positions matching TRBD2. The CDR3 has 17 amino acids. V trimming: 2 bases; J trimming: 1 base; junction bases outside the gene matches: 9. Germline V gives CDR1 SGHTA, CDR2 FQGNSA.

Only a few counts were recorded for this clone. V and J are TRBV5-1 and TRBJ1-5; D possibly corresponds to TRBD1 (5 bases). The CDR3 runs 15 residues. Germline V CDR1 and CDR2: SGHRS, YFSETQ. V was cut by 0 bases and J by 3 bases, with 10 bases left in between. Written as DNA, the CDR3 is TGCGCCAGCAGCTTGGACGGGGGGTTCAATCAGCCCCAGCATTTT. This gives the protein CASSLDGGFNQPQHF.

This clone turned up a few times. V is TRBV27 and J is TRBJ2-1; the D gene is possibly TRBD2 (6 bases). V dropped 1 base and J dropped 7 bases, with 20 bases sitting between them. CDR3 size: 17 residues. CDR1 is MNHEY, CDR2 SMNVEV, per germline (reference sequence). CDR3 coding DNA: TGTGCCAGCAGTTTATTAACGCTAGCTAGACGGGGGAATGAGCAGTTCTTC. It specifies CASSLLTLARRGNEQFF.

J is TRBJ1-2 and V is TRBV6-6; D gene uncertain. Germline V gene lookup returns CDR1 MNHNY and CDR2 SVGAGI (reference sequence). Trimming cost V 6 bases and J 6 bases, with 17 bases left between them. The CDR3 runs 14 residues. CDR3 sequence: CASSSNVGLNGYTF. Written as DNA, the CDR3 is TGTGCCAGCAGCTCCAACGTGGGGTTAAATGGCTACACCTTC.

The rearrangement joins TRBV4-2 to TRBJ2-1, with D perhaps TRBD1 (5 bases). CDR1 and CDR2 (germline): LGHNA, YNFKEQ. The CDR3 is made up of 13 amino acids. V was trimmed by 1 base and J by 9 bases, leaving 10 bases between them. The CDR3 nucleotides read TGTGCCAGCAGCCAAGTCAGGGTGGGTGAGCAGTTCTTC. This codes for CASSQVRVGEQFF.

The V gene is TRBV19, the J gene TRBJ1-5; 8 nucleotides agree with TRBD1. After removal of 7 bases from V and 5 bases from J, the junction contained 16 bases not matched to a gene. The CDR3 extends over 17 amino acids. Per germline, CDR1 LNHDA and CDR2 SQIVND (reference sequence). The CDR3 protein is CASTLRGGTGRHQPQHF. The CDR3 bases are TGTGCCAGTACCCTCCGGGGAGGGACAGGCCGCCATCAGCCCCAGCATTTT.

The chain recombines TRBV5-1 with TRBJ1-4; 10 positions match TRBD1. V lost 4 bases and J lost 0; bases outside the gene matches: 3. The CDR3 is 16 amino acids. Per the germline V gene, CDR1 is SGHRS and CDR2 is YFSETQ. The CDR3, as DNA: TGCGCCAGCAGCGGGACAGGGGCCGCAACTAATGAAAAACTGTTTTTT. Translation gives CASSGTGAATNEKLFF.

V usage is TRBV5-6 and J usage is TRBJ2-7, with D unclear. Trimming shortened V by 0 bases and J by 5 bases, and 3 bases separated the two germline ends. CDR3 length: 11 residues. Per germline, CDR1 SGHDT and CDR2 YYEEEE. CDR3 bases: TGTGCCAGCAGCTTGGACCACGAGCAGTACTTC. It is translated as CASSLDHEQYF.

V gene TRBV9 combines with J gene TRBJ1-2; D gene uncertain. Germline CDR1 and CDR2: SGDLS and YYNGEE. V lost 0 bases and J 1 base, leaving 4 bases between the germline ends. This CDR3 spans 13 amino acids. CDR3: CASSVGGNYGYTF. In DNA, the CDR3 is TGTGCCAGCAGCGTAGGCGGTAACTATGGCTACACCTTC.

The chain is built from TRBV30 and TRBJ1-6; possible D gene TRBD1, 5 bases. The CDR3 is 13 residues long. V was shortened by 4 bases and J by 7 bases, with 11 bases between the two germline ends. Germline V gene sequence: CDR1 GTSNPN, CDR2 SVGIG (reference sequence). This chain's CDR3 is CAWTGTGNSPLHF. In DNA, the CDR3 is TGTGCCTGGACCGGGACGGGAAATTCACCCCTCCACTTT.